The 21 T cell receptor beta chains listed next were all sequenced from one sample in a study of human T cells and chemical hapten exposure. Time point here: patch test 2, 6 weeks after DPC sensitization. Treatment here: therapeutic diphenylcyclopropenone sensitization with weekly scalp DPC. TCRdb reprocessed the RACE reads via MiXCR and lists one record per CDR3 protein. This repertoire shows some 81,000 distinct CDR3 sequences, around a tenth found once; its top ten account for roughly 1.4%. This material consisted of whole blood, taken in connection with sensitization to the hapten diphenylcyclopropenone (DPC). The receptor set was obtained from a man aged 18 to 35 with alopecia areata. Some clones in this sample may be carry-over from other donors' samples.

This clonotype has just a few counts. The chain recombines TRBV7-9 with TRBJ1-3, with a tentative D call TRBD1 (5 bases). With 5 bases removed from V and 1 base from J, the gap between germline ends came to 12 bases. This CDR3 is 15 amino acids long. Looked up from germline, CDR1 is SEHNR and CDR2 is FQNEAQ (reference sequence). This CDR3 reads CASSIPGRSGNTIYF. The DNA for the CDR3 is TGTGCCAGCAGCATACCGGGACGTTCTGGAAACACCATATATTTT. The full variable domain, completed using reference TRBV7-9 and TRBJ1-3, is DTGVSQNPRHKITKRGQNVTFRCDPISEHNRLYWYRQTLGQGPEFLTYFQNEAQLEKSRLLSDRFSAERPKGSFSTLEIQRTEQGDSAMYLCASSIPGRSGNTIYFGEGSWLTVV.

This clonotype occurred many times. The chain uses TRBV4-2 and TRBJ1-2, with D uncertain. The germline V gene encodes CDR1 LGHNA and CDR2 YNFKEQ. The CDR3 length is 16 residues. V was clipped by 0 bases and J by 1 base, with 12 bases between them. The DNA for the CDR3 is TGTGCCAGCAGCCAAGATGCGGCCGCAGTTAACTATGGCTACACCTTC. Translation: CASSQDAAAVNYGYTF.

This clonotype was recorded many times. CDR3 protein: CASSLVRGAEKLFF. CDR3 sequence (DNA): TGTGCCAGCAGCTTAGTCCGGGGTGCTGAAAAACTGTTTTTT. The chain is built from TRBV7-2 and TRBJ1-4; no definite D call. This CDR3 contains 14 residues. Germline lookup yields CDR1 SGHTA and CDR2 FQGNSA. The V and J ends lost 1 base and 7 bases respectively, with 10 bases between them.

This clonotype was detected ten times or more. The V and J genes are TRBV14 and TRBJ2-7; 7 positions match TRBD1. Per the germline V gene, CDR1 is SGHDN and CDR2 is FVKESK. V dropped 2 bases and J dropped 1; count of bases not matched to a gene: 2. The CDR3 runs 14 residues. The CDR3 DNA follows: TGTGCCAGCAGCCAAACAGGGGTTTCCTACGAGCAGTACTTC. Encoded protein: CASSQTGVSYEQYF.

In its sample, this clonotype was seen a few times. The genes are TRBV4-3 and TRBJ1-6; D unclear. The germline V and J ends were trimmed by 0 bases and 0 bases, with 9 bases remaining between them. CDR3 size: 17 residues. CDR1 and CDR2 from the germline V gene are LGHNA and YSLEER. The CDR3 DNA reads TGCGCCAGCAGCCAAGAGGGCGGAGTCTCCTATAATTCACCCCTCCACTTT. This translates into CASSQEGGVSYNSPLHF.

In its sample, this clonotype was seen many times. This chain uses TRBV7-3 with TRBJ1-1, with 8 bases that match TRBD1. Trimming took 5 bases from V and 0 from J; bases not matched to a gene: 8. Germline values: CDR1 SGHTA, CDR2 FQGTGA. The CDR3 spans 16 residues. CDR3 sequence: CASSPRQGPMNTEAFF. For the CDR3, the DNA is TGTGCCAGCAGCCCCCGACAGGGGCCTATGAACACTGAAGCTTTCTTT.

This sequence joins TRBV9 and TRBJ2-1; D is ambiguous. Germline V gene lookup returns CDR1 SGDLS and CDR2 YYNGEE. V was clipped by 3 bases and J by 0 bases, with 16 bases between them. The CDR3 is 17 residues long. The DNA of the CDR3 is TGTGCCAGCAGCGCGAGGACGTTCCTAAGCTCCTACAATGAGCAGTTCTTC. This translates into CASSARTFLSSYNEQFF.

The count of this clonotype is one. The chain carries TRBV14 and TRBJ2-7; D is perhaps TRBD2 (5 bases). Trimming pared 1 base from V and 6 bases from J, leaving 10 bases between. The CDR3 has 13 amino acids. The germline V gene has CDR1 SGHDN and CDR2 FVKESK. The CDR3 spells CASSQVRGSEQYF. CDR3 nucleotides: TGTGCCAGCAGCCAAGTACGTGGGAGCGAGCAGTACTTC.

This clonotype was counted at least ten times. This chain's CDR3 is CASSDGRPLGTEAFF. The CDR3 DNA reads TGTGCCAGCAGTGATGGGAGACCTTTAGGCACTGAAGCTTTCTTT. The J gene is TRBJ1-1, the V gene TRBV2; no definite D call. Germline-derived CDR1 and CDR2 are SNHLY and FYNNEI. The CDR3 length is 15 residues. Trimming removed 3 bases at V and 4 bases at J, with 15 bases between.

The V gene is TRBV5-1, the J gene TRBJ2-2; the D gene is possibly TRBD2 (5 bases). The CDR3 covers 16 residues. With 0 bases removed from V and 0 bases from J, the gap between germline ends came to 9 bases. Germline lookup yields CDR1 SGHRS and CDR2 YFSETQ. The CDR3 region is CASSLASGTNTGELFF. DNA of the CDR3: TGCGCCAGCAGCTTGGCGTCGGGGACGAACACCGGGGAGCTGTTTTTT.

CDR3 nucleotide sequence: TGCAGTGCTACCCCACGGGACCACGCGCAAGAGACCCAGTACTTC. Translated: CSATPRDHAQETQYF. V and J are TRBV20-1 and TRBJ2-5, with D tentatively TRBD1 or TRBD2 (5 bases each). CDR1 DFQATT and CDR2 SNEGSKA come from the germline V gene (reference sequence). V gave up 4 bases and J gave up 2 bases, with 17 bases separating them. The CDR3 totals 15 residues.

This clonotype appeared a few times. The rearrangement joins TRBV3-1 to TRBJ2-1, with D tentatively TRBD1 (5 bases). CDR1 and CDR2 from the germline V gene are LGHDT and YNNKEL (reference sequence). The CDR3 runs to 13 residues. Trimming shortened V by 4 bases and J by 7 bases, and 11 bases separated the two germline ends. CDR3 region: CASSPYRSNEQFF. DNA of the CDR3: TGTGCCAGCAGCCCATACAGGAGTAATGAGCAGTTCTTC.

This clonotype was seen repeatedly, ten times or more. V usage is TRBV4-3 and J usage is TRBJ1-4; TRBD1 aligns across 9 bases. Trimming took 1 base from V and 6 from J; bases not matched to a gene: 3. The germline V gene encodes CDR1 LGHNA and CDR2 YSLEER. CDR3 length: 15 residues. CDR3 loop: CASSQGDRDYEKLFF. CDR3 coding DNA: TGCGCCAGCAGCCAAGGGGACAGGGATTATGAAAAACTGTTTTTT.

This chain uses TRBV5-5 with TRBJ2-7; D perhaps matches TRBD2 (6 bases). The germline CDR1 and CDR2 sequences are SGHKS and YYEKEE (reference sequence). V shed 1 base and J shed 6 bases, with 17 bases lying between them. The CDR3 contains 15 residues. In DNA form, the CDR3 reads TGTGCCAGCAGCTTGTTGGCGGGAATGGCAGGCGAGCAGTACTTC. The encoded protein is CASSLLAGMAGEQYF.

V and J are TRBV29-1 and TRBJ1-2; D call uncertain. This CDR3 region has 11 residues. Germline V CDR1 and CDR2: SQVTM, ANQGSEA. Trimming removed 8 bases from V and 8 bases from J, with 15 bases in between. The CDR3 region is CSSREGRGYTF. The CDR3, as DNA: TGCAGCTCCCGCGAGGGTAGAGGCTACACCTTC.

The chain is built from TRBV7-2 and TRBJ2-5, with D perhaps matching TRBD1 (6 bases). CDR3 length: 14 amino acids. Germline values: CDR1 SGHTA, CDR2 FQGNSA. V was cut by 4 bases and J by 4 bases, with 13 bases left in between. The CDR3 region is CASSSPGHGETQYF. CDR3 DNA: TGTGCCAGCAGCTCTCCGGGACACGGAGAGACCCAGTACTTC.

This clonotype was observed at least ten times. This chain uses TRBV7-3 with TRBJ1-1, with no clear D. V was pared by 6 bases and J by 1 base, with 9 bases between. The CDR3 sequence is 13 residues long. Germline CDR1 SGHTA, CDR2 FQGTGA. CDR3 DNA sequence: TGTGCCAGCAGTCAAACACCGAACACTGAAGCTTTCTTT. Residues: CASSQTPNTEAFF. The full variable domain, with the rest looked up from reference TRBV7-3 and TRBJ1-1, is GAGVSQTPSNKVTEKGKYVELRCDPISGHTALYWYRQSLGQGPEFLIYFQGTGAADDSGLPNDRFFAVRPEGSVSTLKIQRTERGDSAVYLCASSQTPNTEAFFGQGTRLTVV.

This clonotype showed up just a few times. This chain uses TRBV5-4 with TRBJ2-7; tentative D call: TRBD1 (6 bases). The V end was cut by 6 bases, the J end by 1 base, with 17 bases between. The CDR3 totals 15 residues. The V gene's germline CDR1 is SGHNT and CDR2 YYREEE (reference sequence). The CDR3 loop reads CASTLTPTGSYEQYF. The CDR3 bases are TGTGCCAGCACCTTAACCCCGACAGGTTCCTACGAGCAGTACTTC.

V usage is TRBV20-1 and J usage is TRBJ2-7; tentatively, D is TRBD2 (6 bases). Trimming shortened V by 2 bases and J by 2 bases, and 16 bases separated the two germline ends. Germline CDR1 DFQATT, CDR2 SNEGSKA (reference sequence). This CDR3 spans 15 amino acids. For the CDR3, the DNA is TGCAGTGCTAGACCCTTGGCGGGGAACCCCTACGAGCAGTACGTC. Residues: CSARPLAGNPYEQYV.

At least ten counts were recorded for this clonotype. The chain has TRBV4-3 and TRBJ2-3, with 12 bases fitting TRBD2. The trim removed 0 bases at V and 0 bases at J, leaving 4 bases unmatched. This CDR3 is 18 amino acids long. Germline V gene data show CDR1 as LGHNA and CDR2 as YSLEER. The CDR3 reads CASSQDTSGGPSTDTQYF. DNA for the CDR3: TGCGCCAGCAGCCAAGACACTAGCGGGGGGCCTAGCACAGATACGCAGTATTTT.

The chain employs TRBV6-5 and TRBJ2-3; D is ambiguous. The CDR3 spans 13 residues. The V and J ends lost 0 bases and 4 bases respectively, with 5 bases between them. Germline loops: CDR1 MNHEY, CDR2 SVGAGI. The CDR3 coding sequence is TGTGCCAGCAGTTACTCGTTGTCAGATACGCAGTATTTT. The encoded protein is CASSYSLSDTQYF.